The next 24 T cell receptor beta chains were all read from a single sample in a study of a mutant IDH1 vaccine in newly diagnosed glioma. Time point described: baseline, week 1 (first vaccination visit). Stated treatment: pre-vaccination baseline after standard-of-care therapy. Method: immunoSEQ multiplex PCR; TCRdb's copy keeps in-frame clones and lacks some. Of tens of thousands of clones detected, approximately 80% appear once; the ten largest clones hold less than 2%. Sequencing was performed on PBMCs, taken from a glioma patient treated with radiotherapy, temozolomide or both. The origin of the receptors is a woman in her thirties or forties with glioma.

This sequence joins TRBV9 and TRBJ2-7; no clear D gene. There are 14 residues in the CDR3. Germline CDR1 reads SGDLS; CDR2 reads YYNGEE. Trimming stripped 4 bases from V and 5 bases from J, with 16 bases between. CDR3 loop: CASSPQTDFHEQYF. CDR3 in DNA: TGTGCCAGCAGCCCCCAGACTGATTTTCACGAGCAGTACTTC.

The CDR3 protein is CASSPGLAGSTDTQYF. In DNA form, the CDR3 reads TGTGCCAGCAGCCCCGGACTAGCGGGGAGCACAGATACGCAGTATTTT. The chain employs TRBV12-1 and TRBJ2-3; the table's D call, TRBD2, was not checked against the DNA. TRBV12-1 represents a pseudogene. This CDR3 region has 16 residues.

V is TRBV19 and J is TRBJ1-5; 7 bases line up with TRBD1. The V segment lost 4 bases and the J segment 6 bases; nucleotides outside the gene matches: 3. Germline-derived CDR1 and CDR2 are LNHDA and SQIVND (reference sequence). The CDR3 contains 13 residues. CDR3 sequence: CASSRQGGQPQHF. The DNA of the CDR3 is TGTGCCAGTAGTAGACAGGGCGGTCAGCCCCAGCATTTT.

This clone was recorded once. The chain couples TRBV6-1 to TRBJ1-5; D is unclear. The CDR3 sequence is 15 residues long. Germline V gene data show CDR1 as MNHNS and CDR2 as SASEGT. Trimming shortened V by 4 bases and J by 0 bases, and 10 bases separated the two germline ends. CDR3 DNA: TGTGCCAGCAGTGCTGTCCGAGCTAGCAATCAGCCCCAGCATTTT. Translated: CASSAVRASNQPQHF.

The chain couples TRBV9 to TRBJ2-5, with a possible D match to TRBD1 (6 bases). Trimming took 3 bases from V and 5 from J, leaving 23 bases between them. CDR3 length: 17 residues. Germline CDR1 SGDLS, CDR2 YYNGEE. The CDR3 DNA sequence: TGTGCCAGCAGCGAGCCCGGAACAGGGAGTACATCCGAGACCCAGTACTTC. Its translation: CASSEPGTGSTSETQYF.

The V gene is TRBV7-9, the J gene TRBJ1-2, with TRBD1 identical over 8 bases. Trimming cost V 5 bases and J 6 bases; bases outside gene matches: 20. This CDR3 is built from 18 residues. CDR1 and CDR2 (germline): SEHNR, FQNEAQ (reference sequence). CDR3 amino acids: CASSPNPGQGSVLDGYTF. The CDR3 nucleotides read TGTGCCAGCAGCCCCAACCCCGGACAGGGATCGGTTTTAGATGGCTACACCTTC.

This clone is a singleton in its sample. The chain is built from TRBV2 and TRBJ2-3, with 8 bases identical to TRBD2. J lost 0 bases, V lost 4 bases, and 9 bases had no gene match. From germline, CDR1 is SNHLY and CDR2 FYNNEI. The CDR3 spans 17 residues. The chain's CDR3 is CASSVAGNLPSTDTQYF. DNA of the CDR3: TGTGCCAGCAGTGTAGCGGGGAACCTTCCTAGCACAGATACGCAGTATTTT.

V gene TRBV5-1 combines with J gene TRBJ1-3, with a tentative D call TRBD1 (6 bases). Germline CDR1 and CDR2: SGHRS and YFSETQ. V was pared by 4 bases and J by 0 bases, with 11 bases between. The CDR3 runs 15 residues. This CDR3 reads CASSTPDSSGNTIYF. The CDR3 nucleotides are TGCGCCAGCAGCACCCCGGACAGCTCTGGAAACACCATATATTTT.

This clone was counted between two and nine times. V usage is TRBV2 and J usage is TRBJ1-2, with 7 bases fitting TRBD1. CDR1 and CDR2 (germline): SNHLY, FYNNEI. The CDR3 sequence is 14 residues long. After removal of 2 bases from V and 6 bases from J, the junction contained 6 bases not matched to a gene. The CDR3 DNA is TGTGCCAGCAGTGAATGGGAGACAGGGAATGGCTACACCTTC. Protein: CASSEWETGNGYTF.

The chain links TRBV19 to TRBJ1-3, with D tentatively TRBD1 (5 bases). CDR3 size: 13 residues. From germline, CDR1 is LNHDA and CDR2 SQIVND (reference sequence). Trimming left V 5 bases short and J 3 bases short, with 8 bases between. Written as DNA, the CDR3 is TGTGCCAGTAGTGGCAGGGTTGGAAACACCATATATTTT. Protein: CASSGRVGNTIYF.

The genes are TRBV5-5 and TRBJ1-5; D is perhaps TRBD1 (5 bases). The V and J ends lost 2 bases and 2 bases respectively, with 11 bases between them. The length of the CDR3 is 15 residues. Germline V lookup: CDR1 SGHKS, CDR2 YYEKEE (reference sequence). CDR3 sequence reads: CASSFGGNGNQPQHF. CDR3 sequence (DNA): TGTGCCAGCAGCTTCGGGGGAAACGGCAATCAGCCCCAGCATTTT.

This chain joins TRBV7-2 and TRBJ1-4; D is possibly TRBD1 (6 bases). CDR1 is SGHTA and CDR2 is FQGNSA in the germline V gene. The CDR3 runs to 14 residues. V dropped 5 bases and J dropped 6 bases, with 13 bases sitting between them. The CDR3 DNA reads TGTGCCAGCAGCCTCCAGGGGAGTGATGAAAAACTGTTTTTT. Amino acid sequence: CASSLQGSDEKLFF.

The V gene is TRBV7-8, the J gene TRBJ1-5, with unresolved D. V was cut by 1 base and J by 5 bases, with 9 bases left in between. CDR1 SGHVS and CDR2 FQNEAQ come from the germline V gene. The length of the CDR3 is 14 residues. As DNA, the CDR3 is TGTGCCAGCAGCTTAGGAGGGATCGATCAGCCCCAGCATTTT. Amino acids: CASSLGGIDQPQHF.

The chain employs TRBV2 and TRBJ1-1; 9 positions match TRBD1. J gave up 5 bases and V 3 bases, and 7 bases lay outside the gene matches. The CDR3 is 15 amino acids. CDR1 and CDR2 from the germline V gene are SNHLY and FYNNEI. The CDR3 here is CASSERQGGETEAFF. CDR3 DNA: TGTGCCAGCAGTGAGAGACAGGGGGGGGAAACTGAAGCTTTCTTT.

The chain combines TRBV7-8 with TRBJ2-7; 12 nucleotides agree with TRBD2. Germline V gene data show CDR1 as SGHVS and CDR2 as FQNEAQ. This CDR3 region has 15 residues. Trimming removed 5 bases from V and 0 bases from J; junction bases left unmatched: 2. CDR3 coding DNA: TGTGCCAGCAGCGGACTAGCGGGAAGCTCCTACGAGCAGTACTTC. Protein product: CASSGLAGSSYEQYF.

CDR3: CASSPFPGELFF. The CDR3 coding sequence is TGTGCCAGCAGTCCCTTCCCAGGGGAGCTGTTTTTT. The rearrangement uses TRBV27 and TRBJ2-2; the D is unclear. V was cut by 5 bases and J by 8 bases, with 9 bases left in between. Germline V lookup: CDR1 MNHEY, CDR2 SMNVEV (reference sequence). CDR3 length: 12 residues.

The chain has TRBV5-1 and TRBJ2-1; 10 nucleotides align to TRBD1. The CDR3 runs to 13 residues. The trim removed 5 bases at V and 7 bases at J, leaving 3 bases unmatched. Germline V gene lookup returns CDR1 SGHRS and CDR2 YFSETQ. The CDR3 DNA follows: TGCGCCAGCAGTTGGACAGGGGGAAATGAGCAGTTCTTC. Translating it yields CASSWTGGNEQFF.

The chain is built from TRBV7-8 and TRBJ2-3; 14 bases line up with TRBD2. Germline V gives CDR1 SGHVS, CDR2 FQNEAQ. The CDR3 has 19 amino acids. The J segment lost 0 bases and the V segment lost 5 bases, leaving 10 bases of the junction unmatched. The CDR3 DNA reads as TGTGCCAGCAGCGCCAGACTAGCGGGGGGGAAATATAGCACAGATACGCAGTATTTT. Residues: CASSARLAGGKYSTDTQYF.

This chain connects TRBV2 to TRBJ2-2, with 10 positions matching TRBD1. The CDR3 is 15 residues long. Germline lookup yields CDR1 SNHLY and CDR2 FYNNEI. V shed 10 bases and J 0 bases; nucleotides not matched to a gene: 5. The CDR3 sequence: CANLGTGANTGELFF. Here the CDR3 DNA reads TGTGCCAACCTAGGGACAGGGGCGAACACCGGGGAGCTGTTTTTT.

V and J are TRBV7-2 and TRBJ2-3, with TRBD2 identical over 13 bases. Germline V gene data show CDR1 as SGHTA and CDR2 as FQGNSA. The CDR3 spans 15 residues. V gave up 2 bases and J gave up 6 bases; unmatched junction bases: 2. In DNA form, the CDR3 reads TGTGCCAGCAGCTTAACTAGCGGGGGGGTGGATACGCAGTATTTT. Encoded protein: CASSLTSGGVDTQYF. The whole variable domain, remainder taken from reference TRBV7-2 and TRBJ2-3, is GAGVSQSPSNKVTEKGKDVELRCDPISGHTALYWYRQSLGQGLEFLIYFQGNSAPDKSGLPSDRFSAERTGGSVSTLTIQRTQQEDSAVYLCASSLTSGGVDTQYFGPGTRLTVL.

The gene calls are TRBV9 and TRBJ2-5; possibly TRBD1 or TRBD2 for D (6 bases each). V gave up 0 bases and J gave up 2 bases, with 11 bases separating them. This CDR3 spans 15 amino acids. CDR1 is SGDLS, CDR2 YYNGEE, per germline. This CDR3 is CASSVAGARQETQYF. The CDR3 coding sequence is TGTGCCAGCAGCGTAGCGGGGGCCCGTCAAGAGACCCAGTACTTC.

J is TRBJ1-5 and V is TRBV6-7; 8 bases are a match to TRBD1. TRBV6-7 is an open reading frame whose function is uncertain. Trimming cost V 5 bases and J 4 bases; bases outside gene matches: 4. CDR3 length: 14 amino acids. The CDR3 DNA reads as TGTGCCAGCAGTGACAGGGGCCAAAATCAGCCCCAGCATTTT. Translated: CASSDRGQNQPQHF.

This clone was detected only a few times. The chain employs TRBV19 and TRBJ1-1; D might be TRBD1 (6 bases). Germline V CDR1 and CDR2: LNHDA, SQIVND (reference sequence). The CDR3 is made up of 16 amino acids. Trimming stripped 5 bases from V and 6 bases from J, with 22 bases between. As DNA, the CDR3 is TGTGCCAGTAGTTTGTCCCGAGGCAGGGGTGGGCCTGAAGCTTTCTTT. As protein: CASSLSRGRGGPEAFF.

In this sample, this clone turned up once. V is TRBV5-4 and J is TRBJ2-5; 7 bases agree with TRBD1. Germline CDR1 reads SGHNT; CDR2 reads YYREEE (reference sequence). The ends lost 0 bases at V and 5 bases at J; junction bases unmatched: 10. This CDR3 contains 16 residues. CDR3 in DNA: TGTGCCAGCAGCTTGGGGGGCCGACAGGGCGAGGAGACCCAGTACTTC. Translating gives CASSLGGRQGEETQYF. Full variable domain (rest looked up from reference TRBV5-4 and TRBJ2-5): ETGVTQSPTHLIKTRGQQVTLRCSSQSGHNTVSWYQQALGQGPQFIFQYYREEENGRGNFPPRFSGLQFPNYSSELNVNALELDDSALYLCASSLGGRQGEETQYFGPGTRLLVL.